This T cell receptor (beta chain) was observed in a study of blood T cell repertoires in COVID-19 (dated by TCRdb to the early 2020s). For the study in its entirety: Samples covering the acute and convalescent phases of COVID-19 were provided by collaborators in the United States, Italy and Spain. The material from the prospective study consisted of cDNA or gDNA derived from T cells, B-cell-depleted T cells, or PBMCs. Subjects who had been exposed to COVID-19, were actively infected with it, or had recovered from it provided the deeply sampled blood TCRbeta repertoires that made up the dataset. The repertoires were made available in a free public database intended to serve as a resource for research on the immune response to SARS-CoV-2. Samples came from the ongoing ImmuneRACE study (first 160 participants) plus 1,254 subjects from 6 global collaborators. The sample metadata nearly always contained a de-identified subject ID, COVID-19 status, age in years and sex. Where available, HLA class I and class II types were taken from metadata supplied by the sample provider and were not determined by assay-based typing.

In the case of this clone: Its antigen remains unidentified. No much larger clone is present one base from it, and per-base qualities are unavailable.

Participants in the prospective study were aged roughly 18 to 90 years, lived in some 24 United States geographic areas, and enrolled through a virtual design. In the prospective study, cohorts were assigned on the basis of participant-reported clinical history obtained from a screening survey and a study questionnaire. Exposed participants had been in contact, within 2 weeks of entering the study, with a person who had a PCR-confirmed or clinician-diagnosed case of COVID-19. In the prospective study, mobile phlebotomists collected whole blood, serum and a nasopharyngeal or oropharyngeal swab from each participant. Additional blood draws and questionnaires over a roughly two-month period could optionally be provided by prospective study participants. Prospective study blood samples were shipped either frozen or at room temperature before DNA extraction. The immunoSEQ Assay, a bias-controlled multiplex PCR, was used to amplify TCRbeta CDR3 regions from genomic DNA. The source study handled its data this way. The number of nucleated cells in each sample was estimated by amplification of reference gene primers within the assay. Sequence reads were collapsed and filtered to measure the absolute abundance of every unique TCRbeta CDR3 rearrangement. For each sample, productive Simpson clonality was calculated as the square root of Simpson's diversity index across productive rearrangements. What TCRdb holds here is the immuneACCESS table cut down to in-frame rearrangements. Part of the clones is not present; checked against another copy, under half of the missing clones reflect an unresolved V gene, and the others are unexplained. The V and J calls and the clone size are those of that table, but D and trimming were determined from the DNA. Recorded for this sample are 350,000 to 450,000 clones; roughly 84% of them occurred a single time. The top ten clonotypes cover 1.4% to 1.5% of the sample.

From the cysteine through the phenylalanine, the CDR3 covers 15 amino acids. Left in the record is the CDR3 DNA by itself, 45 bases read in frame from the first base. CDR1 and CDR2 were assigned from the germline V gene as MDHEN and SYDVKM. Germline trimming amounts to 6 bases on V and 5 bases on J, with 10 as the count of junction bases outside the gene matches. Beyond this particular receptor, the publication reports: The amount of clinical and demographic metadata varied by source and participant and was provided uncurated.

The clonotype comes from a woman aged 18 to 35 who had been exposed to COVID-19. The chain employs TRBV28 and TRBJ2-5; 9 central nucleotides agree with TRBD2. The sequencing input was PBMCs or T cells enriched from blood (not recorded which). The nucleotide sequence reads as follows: TGTGCCAGCAGCCTCCCGCGGGGGGGCCCGGAGACCCAGTACTTC. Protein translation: CASSLPRGGPETQYF.